This T cell receptor (beta chain) was captured by sequencing in a study of patients and donors after allogeneic stem cell transplantation. TCRdb passed the RT-PCR reads through MiXCR, listing each CDR3 protein once. The data hold 800,000 to 1,000,000 distinct CDR3 sequences, with roughly 17% observed a single time. Deletions cut 3 bases from V and 7 bases from J, with 6 bases between. The CDR3 loop spans 11 amino acids. This clonotype occurred many times. This rearrangement joins TRBV12-3 or TRBV12-4 to TRBJ2-5, with D maybe TRBD2 (5 bases). The clonotype originates from a human donor who was either an allogeneic HSCT recipient or a stem cell or donor lymphocyte infusion donor (not recorded which). It is not recorded whose cells these are; they may come from a transplant donor. Sequences were obtained from blood, either unsorted or a sorted T cell fraction (not recorded which). CDR3 in amino acids: CASSLAGTQYF. CDR3 nucleotides: TGTGCCAGCAGTTTGGCGGGGACCCAGTACTTC.